These 15 T cell receptor beta chains originate from one sample sequenced in a study of beta chain features in type 1 diabetes. Whole-study findings and limits: In every one of the four CD4+ subsets, TCRB CDR3s were moderately but significantly shorter in Type 1 diabetes patients.

Expressed TCRB transcripts were sequenced because the isolated RNA had all been reverse transcribed beforehand. The repertoire was sequenced with immunoSEQ multiplex PCR; TCRdb's copy has only in-frame clones and lacks some. This sample has more than 300,000 clones; 9.3% occur once, and the top ten carry about 1%. Their antigens are not known. The specimen was central memory CD4+ T cells from blood. These receptor sequences come from a man aged 30 to 45 with type 1 diabetes.

This clone was seen a handful of times. V gene TRBV19 combines with J gene TRBJ2-5; weak D call: TRBD1 (6 bases). V was pared by 3 bases and J by 0 bases, with 11 bases between. The CDR3 totals 15 residues. Germline values: CDR1 LNHDA, CDR2 SQIVND (reference sequence). The CDR3 sequence: CASSIQGPDQETQYF. In DNA, the CDR3 is TGTGCCAGTAGTATTCAGGGGCCGGACCAAGAGACCCAGTACTTC.

The table lists this clone with a few counts. The chain has TRBV18 and TRBJ2-1; either TRBD1 or TRBD2 may supply D (5 bases each). Per the germline V gene, CDR1 is KGHSH and CDR2 is LQKENI. The germline V and J ends were trimmed by 5 bases and 0 bases, with 11 bases remaining between them. The CDR3 spans 15 residues. The CDR3 protein is CASSSGASSYNEQFF. In DNA, the CDR3 is TGTGCCAGCTCATCCGGGGCTAGCTCCTACAATGAGCAGTTCTTC.

The gene calls are TRBV19 and TRBJ1-1; D is uncertain. The germline V gene has CDR1 LNHDA and CDR2 SQIVND (reference sequence). Between the trimmed V and J ends, which lost 3 bases and 5 bases, there was a span of 10 bases. The CDR3 is 13 amino acids. The CDR3 here is CASSITSETEAFF. Here the CDR3 DNA reads TGTGCCAGTAGTATCACGAGTGAGACTGAAGCTTTCTTT.

The chain employs TRBV4-2 and TRBJ1-6, with a weak D call TRBD1 (5 bases). The CDR3 runs 14 residues. The V end lost 2 bases, the J end lost 10 bases, and 12 bases lay between the germline ends. The germline V gene encodes CDR1 LGHNA and CDR2 YNFKEQ. CDR3 nucleotide sequence: TGTGCCAGCAGCCAACAGGCAGGGAACTCACCCCTCCACTTT. Residues: CASSQQAGNSPLHF.

This clone was detected a few times. CDR3 in DNA: TGTGCCAGCAGCTTCCAGGGGGCCCCTGGAAACACCATATATTTT. Protein: CASSFQGAPGNTIYF. The gene calls are TRBV7-2 and TRBJ1-3; 8 bases agree with TRBD1. V trimming: 3 bases; J trimming: 2 bases; junction bases outside the gene matches: 3. Germline V gene lookup returns CDR1 SGHTA and CDR2 FQGNSA. The CDR3 is made up of 15 amino acids.

The chain joins TRBV6-5 to TRBJ2-5; D remains ambiguous. V was cut by 6 bases and J by 5 bases, with 16 bases left in between. CDR1 is MNHEY and CDR2 is SVGAGI in the germline V gene. The CDR3 runs 14 residues. CDR3 nucleotides: TGTGCCAGCAGCCCGGACCGTGCGCGGGAGACCCAGTACTTC. It translates to CASSPDRARETQYF.

This rearrangement joins TRBV30 to TRBJ1-1, with 7 bases that match TRBD1. The CDR3 contains 15 residues. Germline CDR1 is GTSNPN and CDR2 is SVGIG (reference sequence). With 0 bases clipped from V and 1 base from J, the junction kept 5 bases outside the gene matches. The CDR3 nucleotides read TGTGCCTGGAGTGTAATGGACAGGCGGAACACTGAAGCTTTCTTT. It translates to CAWSVMDRRNTEAFF.

This clone came up a few times. V and J are TRBV7-2 and TRBJ1-2; D call uncertain. This CDR3 comprises 13 residues. With 5 bases removed from V and 4 bases from J, the gap between germline ends came to 11 bases. Germline V gene data show CDR1 as SGHTA and CDR2 as FQGNSA. The CDR3 DNA is TGTGCCAGCAGCACCCAGCCAAGCTATGGCTACACCTTC. It translates to CASSTQPSYGYTF.

This clone was observed a few times. The chain has TRBV28 and TRBJ2-5; TRBD2 aligns across 7 bases. Germline trimming cut 2 bases from V and 6 bases from J; bases unmatched to any gene: 3. Per germline, CDR1 MDHEN and CDR2 SYDVKM. The CDR3 totals 13 residues. Here the CDR3 reads CASSLPGGKTQYF. The CDR3 DNA is TGTGCCAGCAGTTTACCCGGGGGGAAGACCCAGTACTTC.

Notes on this clone: Other DNA sequences in this sample translate to the same CDR3. The chain links TRBV6-5 to TRBJ1-5; the D gene is possibly TRBD1 (5 bases). The CDR3 is 13 residues long. Germline V gene lookup returns CDR1 MNHEY and CDR2 SVGAGI. V dropped 2 bases and J dropped 4 bases, with 6 bases sitting between them. The CDR3 region is CASSYGGNQPQHF. In nucleotides, the CDR3 is TGTGCCAGCAGTTACGGGGGGAATCAGCCCCAGCATTTT.

The V call is TRBV5-1, the J call TRBJ1-1, with TRBD1 matching 8 bases. V shed 4 bases, J shed 1 base, and the junction held 6 bases outside the gene matches. This CDR3 is 15 amino acids long. Germline lookup yields CDR1 SGHRS and CDR2 YFSETQ. The CDR3 region is CASSRTGQGNTEAFF. CDR3 coding DNA: TGCGCCAGCAGCCGTACCGGACAGGGGAACACTGAAGCTTTCTTT.

This clone was seen a few times. The rearrangement joins TRBV11-2 to TRBJ2-2; D is undetermined. Trimming took off 1 base at V and 3 bases at J, with 12 bases between the two ends. The germline V gene encodes CDR1 SGHAT and CDR2 FQNNGV. The CDR3 is 16 residues long. CDR3 residues: CASSLVAGTYTGELFF. The CDR3 DNA is TGTGCCAGCAGCTTAGTGGCAGGAACCTACACCGGGGAGCTGTTTTTT.

In its sample, this clone was seen many times. The rearrangement uses TRBV7-2 and TRBJ2-3, with D possibly matching TRBD2 (5 bases). The V gene lost 1 base and the J gene lost 5 bases, with 10 bases spanning the gap. The CDR3 consists of 14 residues. Per the germline V gene, CDR1 is SGHTA and CDR2 is FQGNSA. The CDR3 coding sequence is TGTGCCAGCAGCTTAGTTAGCGTGCAAGATACGCAGTATTTT. It yields the protein CASSLVSVQDTQYF.

The table lists this clone with a few counts. This chain links TRBV6-6 with TRBJ2-5, with 8 bases matching TRBD2. The V and J ends lost 6 bases and 5 bases, in that order; junction bases with no gene match: 8. CDR3 length: 14 amino acids. Germline CDR1 and CDR2: MNHNY and SVGAGI (reference sequence). CDR3: CASRYGGAEETQYF. Written as DNA, the CDR3 is TGTGCCAGCAGATACGGGGGGGCAGAGGAGACCCAGTACTTC.

The chain employs TRBV18 and TRBJ2-3, with TRBD2 as a possible D gene (5 bases). Deletions cut 0 bases from V and 0 bases from J, with 7 bases between. Germline V gene lookup returns CDR1 KGHSH and CDR2 LQKENI. The CDR3 is 15 residues long. In DNA, the CDR3 is TGTGCCAGCTCACCACCGAGCGGTAGCACAGATACGCAGTATTTT. Translated: CASSPPSGSTDTQYF.